This T cell receptor beta chain comes out of a study of vaccination effects on CD4 cells after COVID-19. Generated by immunoSEQ multiplex PCR, the TCRdb table keeps only in-frame clones and is missing some. The table lists tens of thousands of clones, roughly 81% of them singletons. As to this clone: Its cognate antigen is unknown.

Following 10 days of culture, CD4+ T cells were isolated. All study participants received two doses of BNT162b2 or mRNA-1273 vaccine. Days 3 and 7 saw half the medium replaced with IL-2 medium. Trimming pared 8 bases from V and 5 bases from J, leaving 12 bases between. The V gene's germline CDR1 is MNHNY and CDR2 SVGAGI (reference sequence). The CDR3 totals 12 residues. Sample: CD4+ T cells from PBMCs cultured without peptide, taken after COVID-19 vaccination. This clonotype was obtained from a human donor who received a COVID-19 vaccine. The rearrangement joins TRBV6-6 to TRBJ1-2; D remains unclear. The CDR3 DNA reads TGTGCCAGCGGGGAACAAACTTATGGCTACACCTTC. Amino acids: CASGEQTYGYTF.